This T cell receptor (beta chain) was captured in a study of CD8 T cells in ankylosing spondylitis. Study outcomes and limitations: Reports of some motif variants in reactive arthritis synovial fluid and blood predate this one.

Each TCR beta library was made by quantitative 5'-RACE that incorporated molecular barcodes. TCRdb re-derived calls from the 5' RACE reads in MiXCR, one entry per CDR3 protein. The table has tens of thousands of distinct CDR3 sequences, 6.2% seen once. Worth noting for this clonotype: The antigen remains undetermined.

Sequencing input: synovial fluid, either unsorted or a sorted T cell fraction (not recorded which). The origin of this receptor is a male donor with ankylosing spondylitis.

Here the CDR3 reads CASSRNARGYYQPQHF. The CDR3 DNA sequence: TGTGCCAGCTCCCGAAACGCTCGGGGGTATTATCAGCCCCAGCATTTT. The V gene is TRBV6-1, the J gene TRBJ1-5; a weak D match, TRBD1 (5 bases). Trimming took off 8 bases at V and 5 bases at J, with 22 bases between the two ends. Germline V lookup: CDR1 MNHNS, CDR2 SASEGT. The CDR3 consists of 16 residues.